This TCR beta chain was obtained from a study of blood T cell repertoires in COVID-19. Overall study: Samples came from the United States, Italy and Spain, spanning acute and convalescent COVID-19. The cDNA or gDNA used as material had been derived from T cells, B-cell-depleted T cells, or PBMCs.

Original processing notes: Reference gene primer amplification in the assay estimated nucleated cell counts. Some clones are missing from TCRdb's copy, which holds only in-frame ones; the method was immunoSEQ multiplex PCR. The DNA was the basis for D and trimming; V, J and clone size are from that table. The table shows over 65,000 clones, with about 90% occurring only once. This CDR3 is built from 15 residues. Germline CDR1 and CDR2: GTSNPN and SVGIG (reference sequence). V lost 2 bases and J lost 0; bases outside the gene matches: 6. This receptor was taken from a human donor in a cohort sampled during active COVID-19. Specimen: peripheral blood. This sequence joins TRBV30 and TRBJ2-7; 8 bases line up with TRBD2. CDR3 sequence (DNA): TGTGCCTGGAGTAGGGCGGGGGGACTCTCCTACGAGCAGTACTTC. Translating it yields CAWSRAGGLSYEQYF.